What follows describes a single T cell receptor (beta chain). With V trimmed by 4 bases and J by 0 bases, 15 bases remained unmatched. The CDR3 covers 19 residues. Germline assignment: CDR1 SGDLS and CDR2 YYNGEE. Authors' data handling: The assay estimated nucleated cells by amplifying reference gene primers. Repertoires were generated with immunoSEQ multiplex PCR, while TCRdb's copy carries only in-frame clones and drops some. From that table come the V and J calls and clone size; the DNA was used to work out D and trimming. The sample has roughly 160,000 clones, about 91% seen once; the top ten hold approximately 4.1%. The data originate from a study of blood T cell repertoires in COVID-19. Overall study context: The origin of the acute and convalescent COVID-19 samples was the United States, Italy and Spain.

The gene calls are TRBV9 and TRBJ1-4, with 7 bases lining up with TRBD1. The clonotype was recovered from an older woman who had recovered from COVID-19. The sample consisted of peripheral blood. DNA for the CDR3: TGTGCCAGCAGCATCCCAGACAGGGCTGTTAGATCAACTAATGAAAAACTGTTTTTT. Protein product: CASSIPDRAVRSTNEKLFF.